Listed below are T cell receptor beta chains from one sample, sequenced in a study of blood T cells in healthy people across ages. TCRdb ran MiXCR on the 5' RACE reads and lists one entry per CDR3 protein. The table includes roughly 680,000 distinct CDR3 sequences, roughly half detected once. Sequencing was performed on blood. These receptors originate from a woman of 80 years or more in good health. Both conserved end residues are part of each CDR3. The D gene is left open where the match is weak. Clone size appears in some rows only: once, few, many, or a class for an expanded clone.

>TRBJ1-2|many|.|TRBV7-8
TGTGCCAGCAGCTTAACGGGCCAGCGGACTAACTATGGCTACACCTTC
CASSLTGQRTNYGYTF
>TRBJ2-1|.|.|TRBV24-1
TGTGCCACCAGCCCGAATTCCCTCTGTGAGCAGTTCTTC
CATSPNSLCEQFF
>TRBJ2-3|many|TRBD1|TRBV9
TGTGCCAGCAGCGTAGTAGGGGGCTCAGATACGCAGTATTTT
CASSVVGGSDTQYF
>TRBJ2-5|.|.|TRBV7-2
TGTGCCAGCAGCTTAGTAGGGGGTGCTCAAGAGACCCAGTACTTC
CASSLVGGAQETQYF
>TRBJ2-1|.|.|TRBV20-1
TGCAGTGCTAGTTACGGGGTCAGGAGCTCCTACAATGAGCAGTTCTTC
CSASYGVRSSYNEQFF
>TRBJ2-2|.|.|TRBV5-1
TGCGCCAGCAGCTTGTGGGTCAGGAAGAACACCGGGGAGCTGTTTTTT
CASSLWVRKNTGELFF
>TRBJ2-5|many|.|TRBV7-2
TGTGCCAGCAGCTTAGGGGGTTCACAAGAGACCCAGTACTTC
CASSLGGSQETQYF
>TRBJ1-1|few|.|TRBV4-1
TGCGCCAGCAGCCAAGAGGACAGGAACACTGAAGCTTTCTTT
CASSQEDRNTEAFF
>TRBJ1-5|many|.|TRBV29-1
TGCAGCGTTGCTACGGGGGGGACCGGCAATCAGCCCCAGCATTTT
CSVATGGTGNQPQHF
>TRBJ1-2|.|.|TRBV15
TGTGCCACCAGCAGTAGGTTTGCTAACTATGGCTACACCTTC
CATSSRFANYGYTF
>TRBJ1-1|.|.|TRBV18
TGTGCCAGCTCAGGAACGCGGGGAGCTGAAGCTTTCTTT
CASSGTRGAEAFF
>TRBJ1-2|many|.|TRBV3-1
TGTGCCAGCAGCCAAGGGCTCGGAAGGGGCTATGGCTACACCTTC
CASSQGLGRGYGYTF
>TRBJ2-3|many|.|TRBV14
TGTGCCAGCAGCCAATTCGTGGGGGGGCCCACAGATACGCAGTATTTT
CASSQFVGGPTDTQYF
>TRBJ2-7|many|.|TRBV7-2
TGTGCCAGCAGCTTTAGAAGTCCCTACGAGCAGTACTTC
CASSFRSPYEQYF
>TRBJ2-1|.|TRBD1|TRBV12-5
TGTGCTAGCTCGTTACAGGGGGTCTTCCGCGATGAGCAGTTCTTC
CASSLQGVFRDEQFF
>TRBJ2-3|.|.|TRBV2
TGTACCTCCGAGGGTGGGAGTAGCGATACGCAGTATTTT
CTSEGGSSDTQYF
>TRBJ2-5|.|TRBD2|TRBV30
TGTGCCTGCCGCGGACTAGGGGTGGGAGAGACCCAGTACTTC
CACRGLGVGETQYF
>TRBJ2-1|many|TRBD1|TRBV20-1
TGCAGTGCTTTAACGGGACAGGGGGCCAATGAGCAGTTCTTC
CSALTGQGANEQFF
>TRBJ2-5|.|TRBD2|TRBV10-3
TGTGCCATCAGTGACCCGAAGACTAGCGGGACCAAAGAGACCCAGTACTTC
CAISDPKTSGTKETQYF
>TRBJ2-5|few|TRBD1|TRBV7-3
TGTGCCAGCAGCCCTGGGCCCGGGACAGCGATAAAAGAGACCCAGTACTTC
CASSPGPGTAIKETQYF
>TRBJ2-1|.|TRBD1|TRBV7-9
TGTGCCAGCAGCTTAGGATCCGGGACAGGCTCCTACAATGAGCAGTTCTTC
CASSLGSGTGSYNEQFF
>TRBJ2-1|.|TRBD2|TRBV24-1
TGTGCCACCAGTGAGAGAGCGGGGAGCTCCTACAATGAGCAGTTCTTC
CATSERAGSSYNEQFF
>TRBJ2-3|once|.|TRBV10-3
TGTGCCATCAGTCAAGGCGGAGAAGGAGATACGCAGTATTTT
CAISQGGEGDTQYF
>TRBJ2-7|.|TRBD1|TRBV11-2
TGTGCCAGCAGCTCTCTACGTTCAGGGGGCGCCGAGCAGTACTTC
CASSSLRSGGAEQYF
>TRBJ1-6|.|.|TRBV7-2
TGTGCCAGCAGCCAAGCGGCCGGACGATCACCCCTCCACTTT
CASSQAAGRSPLHF
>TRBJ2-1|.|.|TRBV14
TGTGCCAGCAGCCGCTCTCTTCCTACCTACTCCTACAATGAGCAGTTCTTC
CASSRSLPTYSYNEQFF
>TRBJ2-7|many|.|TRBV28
TGTGCCAGCAGTGACACTAGCAGCTACGAGCAGTACTTC
CASSDTSSYEQYF
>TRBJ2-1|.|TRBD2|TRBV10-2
TGCGCCAGCAGTAAATCAACTAGCGGAACTCCCAATGAGCAGTTCTTC
CASSKSTSGTPNEQFF
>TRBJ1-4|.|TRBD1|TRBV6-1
TGTGCCGTAAGAGGCGGGACAGGGATTTTTGGTGAAAAACTGTTTTTT
CAVRGGTGIFGEKLFF
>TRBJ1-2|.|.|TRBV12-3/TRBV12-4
TGTGCCGGCAGTTTAGAAAGGCAGATAGATGGCTACACCTTC
CAGSLERQIDGYTF
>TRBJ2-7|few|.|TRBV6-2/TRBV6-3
TGTGCCAGCACAGGAGGGGGGCAGGGCTACAATGAGCAGTACTTC
CASTGGGQGYNEQYF
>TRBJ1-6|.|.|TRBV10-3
TGTGCCATCAGTGGGGGGAATTCACCCCTCCACTTT
CAISGGNSPLHF
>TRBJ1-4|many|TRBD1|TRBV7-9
TGTGCCAGCAGCCCGCATACAGGGGCGGGTGAAAAACTGTTTTTT
CASSPHTGAGEKLFF
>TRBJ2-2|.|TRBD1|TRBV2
TGTGCCAGCAGTGGCAGGGGGCCGAACACCGGGGAGCTGTTTTTT
CASSGRGPNTGELFF
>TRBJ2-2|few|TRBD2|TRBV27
TGTGCCAGCAGTCGAGCGGGAGGGCGCGTGAGGACCGGGGAGCTGTTTTTT
CASSRAGGRVRTGELFF
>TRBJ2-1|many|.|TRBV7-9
TGTGCCAGCAGCTCCGGCCCCCAGCCCACGAATGAGCAGTTCTTC
CASSSGPQPTNEQFF
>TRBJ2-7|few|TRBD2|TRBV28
TGTGCCAGCAGTTTCGCCGGTCTAGCGGGAGGTTACGAGCAGTACTTC
CASSFAGLAGGYEQYF
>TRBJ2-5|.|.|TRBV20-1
TGCAGTGCTGCCTCCACTGGCCCAGAGACCCAGTACTTC
CSAASTGPETQYF
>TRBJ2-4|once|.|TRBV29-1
TGCAGCGTCCAAAGGGGAACCGAAAGCATTCAGTACTTC
CSVQRGTESIQYF
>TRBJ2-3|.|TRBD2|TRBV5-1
TGCGCCAGCAGCTACAGCGGGACTAGCGGTCTGGATACGCAGTATTTT
CASSYSGTSGLDTQYF
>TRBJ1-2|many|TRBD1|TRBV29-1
TGCAGCGTTGCCCAGGGACAGGGGTTCTATGGCTACACCTTC
CSVAQGQGFYGYTF
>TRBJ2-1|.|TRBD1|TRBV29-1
TGCAGCGGATGGGGGACAGGGGGTAATGAGCAGTTCTTC
CSGWGTGGNEQFF
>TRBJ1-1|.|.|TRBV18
TGTGCCAGCTCACCACAGGGCGTCACTGAAGCTTTCTTT
CASSPQGVTEAFF
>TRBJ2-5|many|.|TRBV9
TGTGCCAGCGCTAGGGGGGAGACCCAGTACTTC
CASARGETQYF
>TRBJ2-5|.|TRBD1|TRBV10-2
TGCGCCAGCAGTGAGAAGACAGGGGGCCAAGAGACCCAGTACTTC
CASSEKTGGQETQYF
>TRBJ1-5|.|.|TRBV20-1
TGCAGTGCTTTGAGTAATCAGCCCCAGCATTTT
CSALSNQPQHF
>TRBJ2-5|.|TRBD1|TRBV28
TGTGCCAGCAGTTTAGGGACAGGGTATTGGGTAGAGACCCAGTACTTC
CASSLGTGYWVETQYF
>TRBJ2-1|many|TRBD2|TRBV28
TGTGCCAGCAGTGCACCTAGCGGGAGGGGCTACAATGAGCAGTTCTTC
CASSAPSGRGYNEQFF
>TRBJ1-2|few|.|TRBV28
TGTGCCAGCATTCCCCGGGGGGCGGGCCTAGGCTACACCTTC
CASIPRGAGLGYTF
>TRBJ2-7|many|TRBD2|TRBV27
TGTGCCAGCAGTTTAGCGCTAGCGGGTGCCCAGTACTTC
CASSLALAGAQYF